This TCR beta chain was found in a study of Ad26.COV2.S vaccination and SARS-CoV-2 variants. Study-wide results and caveats: Vaccinated and placebo-treated recipients had similar non-spike TCR breadth. While placebo recipients had lower spike-specific TCR breadth, vaccine recipients had more.

This clone was observed a few times. What it binds is not known. Assay used: immunoSEQ multiplex PCR; TCRdb lists only in-frame clones, some missing. The sample yields tens of thousands of clones, under 90% seen once. This receptor was identified in a human donor who had recovered from COVID-19. The starting material was peripheral blood, obtained after recovery from COVID-19.

CDR3 residues: CASSASRSNEQFF. For the CDR3, the DNA is TGTGCCAGCAGTGCCTCAAGAAGCAATGAGCAGTTCTTC. J is TRBJ2-1 and V is TRBV6-4; D call uncertain. Germline CDR1 reads MRHNA; CDR2 reads SNTAGT. Trimming took off 4 bases at V and 6 bases at J, with 10 bases between the two ends. This CDR3 is built from 13 residues.